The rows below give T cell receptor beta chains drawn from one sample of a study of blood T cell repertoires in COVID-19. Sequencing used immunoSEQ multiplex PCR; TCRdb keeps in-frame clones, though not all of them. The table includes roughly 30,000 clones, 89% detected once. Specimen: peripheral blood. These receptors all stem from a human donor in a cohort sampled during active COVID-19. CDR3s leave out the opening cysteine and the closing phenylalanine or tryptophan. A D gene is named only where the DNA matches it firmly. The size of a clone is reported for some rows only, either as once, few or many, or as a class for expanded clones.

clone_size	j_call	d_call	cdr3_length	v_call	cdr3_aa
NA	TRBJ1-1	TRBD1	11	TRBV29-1	SGRDRADTEAF
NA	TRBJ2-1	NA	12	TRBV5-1	ASSFYIAGDEQF
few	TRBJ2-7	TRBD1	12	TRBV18	ASSPGTGYYEQY
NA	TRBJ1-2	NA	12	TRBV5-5	ASSPPSNRGGYT
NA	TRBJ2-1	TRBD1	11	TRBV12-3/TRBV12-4	ASSRTGGREQF
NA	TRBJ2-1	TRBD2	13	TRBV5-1	ASHTIGGAHNEQF
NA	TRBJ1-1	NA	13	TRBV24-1	ATSDTRLIGTEAF
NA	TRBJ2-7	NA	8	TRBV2	ASILYEQY
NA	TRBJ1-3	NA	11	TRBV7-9	ASSLASGGTIY
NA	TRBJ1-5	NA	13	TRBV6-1	ASSEPLAYNQPQH
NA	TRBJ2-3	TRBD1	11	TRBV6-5	ASSPRTGYTQY
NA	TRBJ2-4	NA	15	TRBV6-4	ASSAQPQGTGGNIQY
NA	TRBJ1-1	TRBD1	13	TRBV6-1	ASSEQGQGLTEAF
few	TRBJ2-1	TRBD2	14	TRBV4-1	ASSLSGLAVINEQF
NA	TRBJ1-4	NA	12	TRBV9	ASSGDIDYEKLF
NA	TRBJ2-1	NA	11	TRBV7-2	ASRPYADNEQF
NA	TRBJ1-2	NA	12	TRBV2	ASSNRGQGVGYT
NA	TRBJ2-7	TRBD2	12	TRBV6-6	ASSRTSGGYEQY
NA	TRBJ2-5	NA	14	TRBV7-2	ASSRITGTRSETQY
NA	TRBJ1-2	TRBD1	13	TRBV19	ASTSRTGAHYGYT
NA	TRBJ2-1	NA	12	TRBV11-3	ASSLGGTSNEQF
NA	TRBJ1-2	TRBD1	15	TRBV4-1	ASSQIYGQGGRDGYT
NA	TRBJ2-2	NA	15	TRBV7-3	ASSPAPDSSNTGELF
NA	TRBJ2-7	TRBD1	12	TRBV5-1	ASSPDRWPYEQY
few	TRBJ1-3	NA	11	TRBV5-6	ASSFQGRNTIY
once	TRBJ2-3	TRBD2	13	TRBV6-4	ASSPGGGRSDTQY
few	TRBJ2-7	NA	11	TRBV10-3	AITSQILAEQY
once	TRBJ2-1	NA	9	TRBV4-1	ASSQGGREF
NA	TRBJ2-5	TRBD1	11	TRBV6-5	ASRRTGQETQY
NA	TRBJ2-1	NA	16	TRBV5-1	ASSLAGGGGGAYNEQF
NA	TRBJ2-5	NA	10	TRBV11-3	ASSSRGETQY